The source of this T cell receptor beta chain is a study of neurological immune-mediated disorders. This clonotype was seen at least ten times. Germline V gene sequence: CDR1 SQVTM, CDR2 ANQGSEA. The CDR3 sequence is 13 residues long. Trimming removed 0 bases from V and 4 bases from J, with 7 bases in between. Every sequencing run returned over 170 million TCR-beta sequences, which were derived from 15-18 subjects. TCRdb recomputed calls from the 5' RACE reads with MiXCR, one row per CDR3 protein. Here the sample spans roughly 60,000 distinct CDR3 sequences, more than 9.5% being singletons. Time point specified: longitudinal time-point 2.

The V gene is TRBV29-1, the J gene TRBJ1-5, with unresolved D. The source material was PBMCs. The clonotype originates from a young man in good health. The CDR3 nucleotides read TGCAGCGTTGAAGAACGGCCAAATCAGCCCCAGCATTTT. Its protein product is CSVEERPNQPQHF.